The rows below give T cell receptor beta chains drawn from one sample of a study of control samples from healthy donors and cancer patients. TCRdb's table, derived via immunoSEQ multiplex PCR, lists solely in-frame clones and lacks some. The data show 190,000 or so clones, with approximately 92% seen just once and roughly 1.5% held by the top ten. What was sequenced was blood. All receptors derive from a young man in good health. CDR3s include the opening cysteine and the closing phenylalanine or tryptophan. Size values are once, few and many counts, or a class for expanded clones, and some rows have none.

j_gene,abundance,v_gene,CDR3aa
TRBJ1-6,once,TRBV5-6,CASSGAGTGGDSPPHF
TRBJ2-2,NA,TRBV3-1/TRBV3-2,CASSQGHPGELFF
TRBJ1-6,NA,TRBV18,CASSPQMTGVGNSPLHF
TRBJ2-5,once,TRBV2,CASQEHGTSGLYNQETQYF
TRBJ2-3,NA,TRBV18,CASSPPSDTQYF
TRBJ2-3,NA,TRBV5-4,CASSHQSTDTQYF
TRBJ2-3,NA,TRBV24-1,CATSDSVGPDTQYF
TRBJ2-3,NA,TRBV19,CASRSQGLPESTDTQYF
TRBJ2-1,NA,TRBV11-3,CASSSRYNEQFF
TRBJ1-2,NA,TRBV7-2,CASSPPGQGIYGYTF
TRBJ2-7,NA,TRBV12-3/TRBV12-4,CASRGLGSYEQYF
TRBJ1-2,NA,TRBV27,CASSFQGGYGYTF
TRBJ2-3,NA,TRBV29-1,CSVESGGRRDTQYF
TRBJ2-6,NA,TRBV3-1/TRBV3-2,CASWGSGANVLTF
TRBJ1-4,NA,TRBV5-1,CASSPGTVFNEKLFF
TRBJ1-1,NA,TRBV5-6,CASSLVGAAEAFF
TRBJ2-7,NA,TRBV5-1,CASSLNSGGDYEQYF